This T cell receptor (beta chain) emerged from a study of regulatory T cells in long-lasting Graves disease. The overall study: Recently diagnosed Graves' patients had received antithyroid drugs for under 3 months. Whole-study findings and limits: Graves' patients with persistent disease showed TCR diversity lower than patients newly diagnosed.

This clonotype was seen many times. What it recognizes is unknown. Germline is not matched at one junction end, which may reflect a read error. Time point defined: newly diagnosed GD, antithyroid drugs for less than 3 months. After RNA was extracted from PBMCs, the TCR library was made from it. Library construction for TCR beta used iRepertoire HTBI primers and Arm-PCR of CDR3 regions. TCRdb re-analysed the multiplex PCR reads in MiXCR, keeping a single row per CDR3 protein. The repertoire holds 300,000 to 400,000 distinct CDR3 sequences, with 15% as singletons. Germline V gene sequence: CDR1 DFQATT, CDR2 SNEGSKA (reference sequence). The CDR3 loop spans 19 amino acids.

The source was peripheral blood mononuclear cells (PBMCs), collected at new diagnosis, from a patient treated with antithyroid drugs. This chain connects TRBV20-1 to TRBJ2-1; 9 positions match TRBD2. The sequence derives from a female donor with Graves disease. The CDR3 sequence: CSARDPQGYGGRAYNEQFF. CDR3 nucleotide sequence: TGCAGTGCTAGAGATCCTCAGGGTTATGGCGGGAGGGCCTATAATGAGCAGTTCTTC.